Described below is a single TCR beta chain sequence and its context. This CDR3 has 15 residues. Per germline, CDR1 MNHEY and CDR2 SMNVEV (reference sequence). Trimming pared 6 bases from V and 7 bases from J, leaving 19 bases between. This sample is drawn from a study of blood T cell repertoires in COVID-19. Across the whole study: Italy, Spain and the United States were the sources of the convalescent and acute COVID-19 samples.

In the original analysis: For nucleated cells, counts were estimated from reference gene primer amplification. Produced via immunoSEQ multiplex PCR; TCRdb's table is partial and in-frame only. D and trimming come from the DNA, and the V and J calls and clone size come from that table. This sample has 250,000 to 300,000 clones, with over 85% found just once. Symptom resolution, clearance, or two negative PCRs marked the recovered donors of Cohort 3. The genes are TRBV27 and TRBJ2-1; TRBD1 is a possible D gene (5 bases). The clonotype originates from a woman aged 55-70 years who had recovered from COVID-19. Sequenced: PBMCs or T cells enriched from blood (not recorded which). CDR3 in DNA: TGTGCCAGCAGGAAAGTAGGACACCCTACAAATGAGCAGTTCTTC. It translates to CASRKVGHPTNEQFF.